This TCR beta chain stems from a study of blood T cell repertoires in COVID-19. Looked up from germline, CDR1 is LGHDT and CDR2 is YNNKEL (reference sequence). This CDR3 contains 14 residues. Trimming at V came to 2 bases and at J to 7 bases, leaving 4 bases not matched to a gene. Some clones are missing from TCRdb's copy, which holds only in-frame ones; the method was immunoSEQ multiplex PCR. The sample carries tens of thousands of clones, about 91% recorded once. This sequence originates from a man aged 45 to 65 with active COVID-19. V is TRBV3-1 (or the pseudogene TRBV3-2) and J is TRBJ2-7; 11 nucleotides align to TRBD2. Sequencing was performed on peripheral blood. The CDR3 spells CASSQLSGGVEQYF. The CDR3 DNA is TGTGCCAGCAGCCAACTTAGCGGGGGGGTAGAGCAGTACTTC.